This TCR beta chain was profiled in a study of cytomegalovirus exposure and HLA in healthy donors. Profiled with immunoSEQ multiplex PCR; TCRdb holds only in-frame clones, not every one. The repertoire holds some 250,000 clones, with less than 95% as singletons. Whole-study results and caveats: It was reportedly the case that the classifier diagnosed cytomegalovirus status with high specificity and sensitivity. Subsequent analysis showed first-cohort TCR clusters tending to co-occur in some 110 validation repertoires. TCR sequences were mostly rare, though some public TCRs occurred in many donors.

This CDR3 has 16 amino acids. Trimming left V 2 bases short and J 5 bases short, with 18 bases between. Germline CDR1 and CDR2: SNHLY and FYNNEI. The study drew the donors from its 120-subject validation cohort, separate from the approximately 700-subject first cohort. With respect to this clone: The antigen is undetermined.

The specimen was PBMCs. The rearrangement joins TRBV2 to TRBJ1-2; D unresolved. The clonotype originates from a woman in her twenties or thirties in good health and CMV-seronegative. The DNA of the CDR3 is TGTGCCAGCAGTGAAAGGCAGAACAACCAACGATATGGCTACACCTTC. Encoded protein: CASSERQNNQRYGYTF.